Reported below is one TCR beta chain. This entry is derived from a study of control samples from healthy donors and cancer patients. V dropped 5 bases and J dropped 2; count of bases not matched to a gene: 16. The germline V gene encodes CDR1 MNHNY and CDR2 SVGAGI (reference sequence). This CDR3 has 18 residues. Data came from immunoSEQ multiplex PCR; TCRdb stores just in-frame clones and leaves some out. The sample contains about 140,000 clones, more than 85% of which appear only once. Sequenced: blood. The V call is TRBV6-6, the J call TRBJ1-1; 8 bases are a match to TRBD1. The clonotype was recovered from a young man in good health. CDR3 nucleotide sequence: TGTGCCAGCAGTCCAAGAGGATGGCAGGGGGCTGGAAACACTGAAGCTTTCTTT. Translation: CASSPRGWQGAGNTEAFF.